Listed below are T cell receptor beta chains from one sample, sequenced in a study of blood T cell repertoires in COVID-19. Sequencing used immunoSEQ multiplex PCR; TCRdb keeps in-frame clones, though not all of them. Found here are under 250,000 clones, about 91% of them singletons; the top ten hold 1.2% to 1.5%. Sequencing used peripheral blood. All receptors derive from an elderly man with acute or convalescent COVID-19. Both conserved end residues are part of each CDR3. The order of the fields is J gene, D gene, V gene, clone size, CDR3 protein, CDR3 DNA. A D gene is named only where the DNA matches it firmly. Clone size is stated in some rows and not others, as once, few, many or a class when expanded.

TRBJ2-1,.,TRBV9,.,CASSVEGREANEQFF,TGTGCCAGCAGCGTAGAGGGCAGGGAGGCGAATGAGCAGTTCTTC
TRBJ2-6,.,TRBV19,.,CASSIPGRGSGANVLTF,TGTGCCAGTAGTATACCAGGCCGGGGCTCTGGGGCCAACGTCCTGACTTTC
TRBJ2-1,TRBD2,TRBV3-1/TRBV3-2,.,CASSQDSRRGGRYEQFF,TGTGCCAGCAGCCAAGACAGCAGGCGGGGGGGCCGATATGAGCAGTTCTTC
TRBJ2-7,TRBD2,TRBV27,.,CASSFLRPAGGFHEQYF,TGTGCCAGCAGTTTCCTCAGGCCAGCGGGGGGTTTCCACGAGCAGTACTTC
TRBJ1-1,.,TRBV12-3/TRBV12-4,.,CASSPDGVPEAFF,TGTGCCAGCAGCCCCGACGGGGTCCCCGAAGCTTTCTTT
TRBJ2-5,TRBD1,TRBV7-2,.,CASSPNAGTGLETQYF,TGTGCCAGCAGTCCCAATGCCGGGACAGGGTTAGAGACCCAGTACTTC
TRBJ2-3,.,TRBV5-1,.,CASSLSGVHRADTQYF,TGCGCCAGCAGCTTGTCCGGGGTGCATAGGGCAGATACGCAGTATTTT
TRBJ1-4,TRBD1,TRBV7-9,.,CASSLNQGATNEKLFF,TGTGCCAGCAGCCTAAACCAGGGGGCAACTAATGAAAAACTGTTTTTT
TRBJ1-1,.,TRBV6-5,few,CASRRWEVLETEAFF,TGTGCCAGCAGAAGATGGGAGGTGCTCGAGACTGAAGCTTTCTTT
TRBJ1-2,.,TRBV18,.,CASSPPGGCGYTF,TGTGCCAGCTCACCACCCGGGGGATGTGGCTACACCTTC
TRBJ1-2,TRBD1,TRBV12-3/TRBV12-4,once,CASNTGGLGGYTF,TGTGCCAGCAACACAGGGGGCCTCGGGGGCTACACCTTC
TRBJ2-7,.,TRBV19,.,CATMPLDSSTGEQYF,TGTGCCACCATGCCACTGGACTCCTCTACGGGAGAGCAGTACTTC
TRBJ2-1,.,TRBV9,.,CASSVNPLGGWNEQFF,TGTGCCAGCAGCGTAAACCCACTCGGGGGATGGAATGAGCAGTTCTTC
TRBJ1-1,TRBD1,TRBV6-5,.,CASSYSGQGTEAFF,TGTGCCAGCAGTTACTCGGGACAGGGAACTGAAGCTTTCTTT
TRBJ2-1,.,TRBV15,.,CATSRDAQGLGGEQFF,TGTGCCACCAGCAGAGATGCCCAGGGCCTGGGCGGTGAGCAGTTCTTC
TRBJ1-4,.,TRBV6-5,.,CASSQTGTAGEKLFF,TGTGCCAGCAGTCAAACCGGGACCGCGGGGGAAAAACTGTTTTTT
TRBJ2-2,TRBD2,TRBV25-1,.,CASRGTRGGLAGPGELFF,TGTGCCAGCAGGGGGACTCGGGGGGGACTAGCGGGACCCGGGGAGCTGTTTTTT
TRBJ1-4,.,TRBV18,.,CASSPARTSSTNEKLFF,TGTGCCAGCTCACCGGCCCGGACATCCTCAACTAATGAAAAACTGTTTTTT
TRBJ1-5,.,TRBV6-2/TRBV6-3,.,CASSYSGRGNQPQHF,TGTGCCAGCAGTTACTCCGGCAGGGGCAATCAGCCCCAGCATTTT
TRBJ1-5,.,TRBV7-9,.,CASSLGANSNQPQHF,TGTGCCAGCAGTTTGGGGGCCAATAGCAATCAGCCCCAGCATTTT
TRBJ1-1,.,TRBV28,.,CASSLGQKNTEAFF,TGTGCCAGCAGCCTTGGACAGAAGAACACTGAAGCTTTCTTT
TRBJ2-7,TRBD1,TRBV10-3,.,CAIRSGQGGYEQYF,TGTGCCATCAGATCCGGACAGGGAGGATACGAGCAGTACTTC
TRBJ2-6,.,TRBV7-9,.,CASSYGQLTSGANVLTF,TGTGCCAGCAGCTATGGACAGCTTACCTCTGGGGCCAACGTCCTGACTTTC
TRBJ2-5,.,TRBV5-1,.,CASKGGETQYF,TGCGCCAGCAAAGGGGGAGAGACCCAGTACTTC
TRBJ2-1,TRBD2,TRBV6-5,.,CASQTPGRANEQFF,TGTGCCAGCCAAACCCCCGGGAGGGCCAATGAGCAGTTCTTC
TRBJ1-2,.,TRBV25-1,once,CASSDRVLFYGYTF,TGTGCCAGCAGTGACAGGGTGCTATTCTATGGCTACACCTTC
TRBJ1-1,.,TRBV10-3,.,CAIRHPDRGYTEAFF,TGTGCCATCAGGCACCCCGATAGGGGGTACACTGAAGCTTTCTTT
TRBJ1-6,.,TRBV28,.,CASNEVSSYNSPLHF,TGTGCCAGCAATGAGGTCAGCTCCTATAATTCACCCCTCCACTTT
TRBJ2-6,.,TRBV7-2,once,CASSLELGVGAGANVLTF,TGTGCCAGCAGCTTAGAGCTGGGGGTGGGGGCCGGGGCCAACGTCCTGACTTTC